This T cell receptor (beta chain) appears in the sequencing data of a study of T-cell memory formation after mild COVID-19. Whole-study context: There were largely donor-specific TCR clusters.

Using its own MiXCR run on the 5' RACE reads, TCRdb lists one record per CDR3 protein. The table has approximately 240,000 distinct CDR3 sequences, about 16% seen once. Trimming cost V 5 bases and J 1 base, with 2 bases left between them. Per germline, CDR1 SQVTM and CDR2 ANQGSEA. This CDR3 comprises 10 residues. Sequenced input: PBMCs or a T cell subset sorted from them (not recorded which). The sequence derives from a man between 18 and 29 years old who had mild COVID-19 (a few samples of this study predate the infection). Cell type and time point are not known. V is TRBV29-1 and J is TRBJ2-5, with D hard to call. Here the CDR3 reads CSVRQETQYF. The DNA for the CDR3 is TGCAGCGTTCGCCAAGAGACCCAGTACTTC.